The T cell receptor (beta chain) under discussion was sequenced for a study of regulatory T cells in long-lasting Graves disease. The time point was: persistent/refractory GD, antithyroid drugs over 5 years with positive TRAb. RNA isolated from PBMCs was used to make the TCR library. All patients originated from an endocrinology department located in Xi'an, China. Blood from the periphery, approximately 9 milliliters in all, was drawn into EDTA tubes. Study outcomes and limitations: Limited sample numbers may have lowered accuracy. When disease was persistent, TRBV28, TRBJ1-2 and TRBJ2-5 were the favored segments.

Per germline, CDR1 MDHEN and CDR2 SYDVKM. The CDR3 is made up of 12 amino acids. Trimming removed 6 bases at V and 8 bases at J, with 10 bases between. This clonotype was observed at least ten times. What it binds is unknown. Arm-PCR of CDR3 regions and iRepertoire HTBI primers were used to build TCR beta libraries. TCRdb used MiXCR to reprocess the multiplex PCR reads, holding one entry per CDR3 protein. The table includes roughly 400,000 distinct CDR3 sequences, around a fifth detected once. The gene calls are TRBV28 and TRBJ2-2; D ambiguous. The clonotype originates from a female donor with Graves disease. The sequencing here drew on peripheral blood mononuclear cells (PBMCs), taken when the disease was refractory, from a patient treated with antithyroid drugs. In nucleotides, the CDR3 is TGTGCCAGCAGGAAGTCTCCGGGGGAGCTGTTTTTT. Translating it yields CASRKSPGELFF.